Listed here are 7 T cell receptor beta chains from one sample, sequenced in a study of cytomegalovirus exposure and HLA in healthy donors (dated 2017 in TCRdb). Libraries were constructed by the immunoSEQ multiplex PCR assay. A mixture of 60 forward primers for TCR Vbeta segments and 13 reverse primers for TCR Jbeta segments was used in the multiplex PCR. The clones in this table, taken by TCRdb from immuneACCESS, are in-frame only. Not every clone is retained; where verified, under half of the shortfall comes from an unresolved V gene, and the cause of the rest is unknown. Within this sample are about 190,000 clones, with 75% to 90% of them counted one time only. Roughly 1.3% of the sample goes to the ten largest clones. Input material: PBMCs. The receptors derive from a man aged 25-40 years in good health and CMV-seronegative.

The chain has TRBV6-1 and TRBJ1-6; D unresolved. This CDR3 region has 12 residues. Per germline, CDR1 MNHNS and CDR2 SASEGT. V was clipped by 3 bases and J by 12 bases, with 9 bases between them. The CDR3, as DNA: TGTGCCAGCAGTGATTGGCGGTTACCCCTCCACTTT. It translates to CASSDWRLPLHF.

The J gene is TRBJ2-1, the V gene TRBV27; a weak D match, TRBD1 (6 bases). V was shortened by 6 bases and J by 6 bases, with 15 bases between the two germline ends. Germline lookup yields CDR1 MNHEY and CDR2 SMNVEV (reference sequence). This CDR3 comprises 14 residues. The CDR3 here is CASRTSGQLNEQFF. As DNA, the CDR3 is TGTGCCAGCAGAACATCGGGACAACTCAATGAGCAGTTCTTC.

V is TRBV27 and J is TRBJ1-3; D perhaps matches TRBD1 (6 bases). The CDR3 extends over 15 amino acids. Germline CDR1 and CDR2: MNHEY and SMNVEV (reference sequence). The ends were cut back, 3 bases at V and 3 bases at J, with 12 bases in the middle. This CDR3 reads CASSFAGAVGNTIYF. DNA for the CDR3: TGTGCCAGCAGTTTCGCAGGGGCGGTTGGAAACACCATATATTTT.

The CDR3 spells CATLGGGGSMINEQFF. In DNA form, the CDR3 reads TGTGCCACCCTAGGGGGGGGCGGGAGTATGATAAATGAGCAGTTCTTC. The chain uses TRBV2 and TRBJ2-1; possibly TRBD2 for D (7 bases). Germline CDR1 is SNHLY and CDR2 is FYNNEI. V was trimmed by 10 bases and J by 7 bases, leaving 26 bases between them. This CDR3 comprises 16 residues.

This clone has a handful of counts. The chain links TRBV7-8 to TRBJ2-7; 11 bases match TRBD2. CDR1 is SGHVS and CDR2 is FQNEAQ in the germline V gene. Trimming took 2 bases from V and 4 from J; bases not matched to a gene: 10. The CDR3 consists of 17 residues. The DNA for the CDR3 is TGTGCCAGCAGCTTACCGGCTAGCGGGGGGTACAGTTACGAGCAGTACTTC. This sequence encodes CASSLPASGGYSYEQYF.

V and J are TRBV27 and TRBJ1-5; perhaps TRBD1 as D (6 bases). Germline V lookup: CDR1 MNHEY, CDR2 SMNVEV (reference sequence). The CDR3 loop spans 14 amino acids. V dropped 1 base and J dropped 5 bases, with 9 bases sitting between them. CDR3 bases: TGTGCCAGCAGTTTATATACAGGGCATCAGCCCCAGCATTTT. The encoded protein is CASSLYTGHQPQHF.

The gene calls are TRBV5-4 and TRBJ2-2; maybe TRBD2 (6 bases). Germline CDR1 is SGHNT and CDR2 is YYREEE (reference sequence). V gave up 4 bases and J gave up 4 bases, with 14 bases separating them. This CDR3 region has 15 residues. Written as DNA, the CDR3 is TGTGCCAGCAGCCTAGGGACTGGCGCCACCGGGGAGCTGTTTTTT. Translation: CASSLGTGATGELFF.